This T cell receptor (beta chain) was sequenced during a study of human thymus T cells. Per germline, CDR1 SGHTA and CDR2 FQGTGA. This CDR3 has 17 residues. Unmatched junction bases numbered 11, after V lost 5 bases and J lost 1 base. Sequencing used immunoSEQ multiplex PCR; TCRdb keeps in-frame clones, though not all of them. The sample gives around 120,000 clones, 90% to 95% of which show up once; less than 0.03% is in the top ten. In corrective heart surgery, resections were taken, and these provided the thymus tissue. Samples came from healthy Finnish infants during open corrective cardiac surgery.

This receptor was identified in a boy younger than two with a congenital heart defect but otherwise immunologically healthy. This chain uses TRBV7-3 with TRBJ2-1; 7 bases agree with TRBD2. The sample was thymus tissue. In DNA, the CDR3 is TGTGCCAGCAGCCCCTTCCTACTAGCGAGGTCCTACAATGAGCAGTTCTTC. It is translated as CASSPFLLARSYNEQFF.